There are a few counts of the clone carrying this TCR beta chain. The method was immunoSEQ multiplex PCR; TCRdb's version includes in-frame clones alone and lacks a portion of them. The sample consists of some 70,000 clones, less than 95% of them appearing once. CDR3 length: 14 amino acids. V dropped 0 bases and J dropped 13; count of bases not matched to a gene: 9. Germline V gene lookup returns CDR1 SGHNT and CDR2 YYREEE (reference sequence). These data belong to a study of T cell changes during pregnancy in multiple sclerosis. This chain joins TRBV5-4 and TRBJ1-4, with 7 bases that match TRBD1. Sequences were derived from peripheral blood, sampled in the third trimester of pregnancy. The sequence derives from a female donor with multiple sclerosis, enrolled in a pregnancy study. The DNA for the CDR3 is TGTGCCAGCAGCTTGGATAGGGGGCGCGGGTCACTGTTTTTT. Amino acids: CASSLDRGRGSLFF.